Included here is one T cell receptor beta chain sequence, with context. The antigen remains unidentified. An end of the junction does not agree with germline; a read error may underlie this. A 1 in 200,000 to 1 in 1 million T cell depth was the sequencing target. Assay used: immunoSEQ multiplex PCR; TCRdb lists only in-frame clones, some missing. The sample has roughly 200,000 clones; around 70% are singletons. Germline CDR1 SNHLY, CDR2 FYNNEI. CDR3 size: 11 residues. This specimen comes from a study of cytotoxic CD8 clonotypes in ibrutinib-treated CLL. General study points: Clonality (at baseline) was higher than in age-matched healthy donors and tracked circulating CD8+ T-cell counts.

Sequencing used PBMCs, obtained after 12 months of ibrutinib treatment. This chain uses TRBV2 with TRBJ2-7; 10 nucleotides align to TRBD1. The sequence came from a human donor with chronic lymphocytic leukemia. CDR3 protein: CASSERQGAHF. CDR3 DNA: TGTGCCAGCAGTGAAAGACAGGGGGCGCACTTC.